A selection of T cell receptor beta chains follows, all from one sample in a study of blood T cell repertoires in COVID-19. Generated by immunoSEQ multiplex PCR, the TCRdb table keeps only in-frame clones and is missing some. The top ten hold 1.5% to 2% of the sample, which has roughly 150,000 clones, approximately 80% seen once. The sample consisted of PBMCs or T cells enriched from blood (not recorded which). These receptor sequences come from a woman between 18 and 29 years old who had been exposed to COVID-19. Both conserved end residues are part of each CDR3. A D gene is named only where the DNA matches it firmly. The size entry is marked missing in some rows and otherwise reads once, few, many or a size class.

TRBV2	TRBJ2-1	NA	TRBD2	CASRLRTLAGAAEQFF	TGTGCCAGCAGGCTACGTACTCTAGCGGGAGCGGCTGAGCAGTTCTTC
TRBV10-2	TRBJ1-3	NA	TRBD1	CASEDGQGRNTIYF	TGCGCCAGCGAAGACGGACAGGGACGAAACACCATATATTTT
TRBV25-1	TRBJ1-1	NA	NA	CASSSNTEAFF	TGTGCCAGCAGCAGTAACACTGAAGCTTTCTTT
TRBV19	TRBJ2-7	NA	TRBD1	CASSAGGQGSYEQYF	TGTGCCAGTAGTGCCGGGGGACAGGGCTCCTACGAGCAGTACTTC
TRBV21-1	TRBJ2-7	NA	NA	CASSNLIQGYEQYF	TGTGCCAGCAGCAACCTAATACAGGGCTACGAGCAGTACTTC
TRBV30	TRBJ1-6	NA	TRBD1	CACLGQGYSPLHF	TGTGCCTGCCTGGGACAGGGGTACTCACCCCTCCACTTT
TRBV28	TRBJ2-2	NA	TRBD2	CASSPSSGRGNTGELFF	TGTGCCAGCAGTCCCTCCAGCGGGAGAGGGAACACCGGGGAGCTGTTTTTT
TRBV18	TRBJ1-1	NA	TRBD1	CASSPSQGERAFF	TGTGCCAGCTCACCTTCTCAGGGGGAGCGAGCTTTCTTT
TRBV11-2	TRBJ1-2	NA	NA	CASSLDLTVDGYTF	TGTGCCAGCAGCTTAGATCTGACAGTTGATGGCTACACCTTC
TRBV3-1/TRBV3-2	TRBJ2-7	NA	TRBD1	CASSPYRDRNYEQYF	TGTGCCAGCAGCCCCTACCGGGACAGAAACTACGAGCAGTACTTC
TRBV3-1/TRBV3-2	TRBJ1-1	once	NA	CASSQAAGTNTEAFF	TGTGCCAGCAGCCAAGCGGCAGGAACGAACACTGAAGCTTTCTTT
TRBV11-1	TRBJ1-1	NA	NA	CASSLGQANTEAFF	TGTGCCAGCAGCTTAGGACAGGCGAACACTGAAGCTTTCTTT
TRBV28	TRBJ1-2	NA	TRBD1	CASGTASNYGYTF	TGTGCCAGCGGGACAGCTTCTAACTATGGCTACACCTTC
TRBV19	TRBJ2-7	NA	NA	CASSIAPAGYLPYEQYF	TGTGCCAGTAGTATAGCCCCCGCAGGCTATCTTCCCTACGAGCAGTACTTC
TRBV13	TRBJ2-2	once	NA	CASSPRLPGELFF	TGTGCCAGCAGCCCGAGGTTGCCCGGGGAGCTGTTTTTT
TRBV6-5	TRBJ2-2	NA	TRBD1	CASSFDRGLNGELFF	TGTGCCAGCAGTTTTGACAGGGGGCTTAACGGGGAGCTGTTTTTT
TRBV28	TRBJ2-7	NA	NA	CASSLGSLGERYEQYF	TGTGCCAGCAGTTTGGGTTCTTTGGGAGAAAGGTACGAGCAGTACTTC
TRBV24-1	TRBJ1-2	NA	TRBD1	CATSTKDRGDYGYTF	TGTGCCACCAGTACTAAAGACAGGGGAGACTATGGCTACACCTTC
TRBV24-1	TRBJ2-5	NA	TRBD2	CATSRTSEKQETQYF	TGTGCCACCAGTCGGACTAGCGAGAAACAAGAGACCCAGTACTTC
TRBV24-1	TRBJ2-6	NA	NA	CATRSAGANVLTF	TGTGCCACCAGGAGCGCTGGGGCCAACGTCCTGACTTTC
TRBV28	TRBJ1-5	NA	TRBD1	CASRNRTGRSQPQHF	TGTGCCAGCAGAAATCGGACAGGGAGGTCCCAGCCCCAGCATTTT
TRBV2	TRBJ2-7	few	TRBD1	CASNSGTGFYEQYF	TGTGCCAGCAATTCCGGGACAGGGTTCTACGAGCAGTACTTC
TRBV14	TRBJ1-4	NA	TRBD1	CASSLDRGQEKLFF	TGTGCCAGCAGCCTAGACAGGGGGCAAGAAAAACTGTTTTTT
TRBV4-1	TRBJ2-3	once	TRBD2	CASSQETSGRTDTQYF	TGCGCCAGCAGCCAAGAAACTAGCGGGAGAACAGATACGCAGTATTTT
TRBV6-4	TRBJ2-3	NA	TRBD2	CASSVAGGTTDTQYF	TGTGCCAGCAGTGTAGCGGGAGGAACCACAGATACGCAGTATTTT
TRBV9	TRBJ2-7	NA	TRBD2	CASSAHGSSGRYEQYF	TGTGCCAGCAGCGCACACGGGTCTAGCGGTAGATACGAGCAGTACTTC
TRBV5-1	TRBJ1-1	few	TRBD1	CASSLPQGAGGEEAFF	TGCGCCAGCAGCTTACCCCAGGGGGCCGGAGGAGAAGAAGCTTTCTTT
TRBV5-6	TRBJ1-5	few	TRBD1	CASSLTRGQGWSNQPQHF	TGTGCCAGCAGCTTGACCCGGGGACAGGGTTGGTCCAATCAGCCCCAGCATTTT
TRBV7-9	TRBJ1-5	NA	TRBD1	CASSLDRSSNQPQHF	TGTGCCAGCAGTTTGGACAGGAGCAGCAATCAGCCCCAGCATTTT
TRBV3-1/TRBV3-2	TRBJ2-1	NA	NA	CASSQESGDSYNEQFF	TGTGCCAGCAGCCAAGAAAGTGGGGACTCATACAATGAGCAGTTCTTC
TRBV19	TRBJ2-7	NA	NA	CASSIRVNRAYEQYF	TGTGCCAGTAGTATTCGAGTAAACAGGGCCTACGAGCAGTACTTC
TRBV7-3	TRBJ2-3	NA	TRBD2	CASSLAGADTQYF	TGTGCCAGCAGCTTAGCGGGAGCAGATACGCAGTATTTT
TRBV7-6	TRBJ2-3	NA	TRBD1	CASSFRQGATDTQYF	TGTGCCAGCAGCTTCCGACAGGGGGCAACAGATACGCAGTATTTT
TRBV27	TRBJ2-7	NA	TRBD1	CASSFASGTGYEQYF	TGTGCCAGCAGTTTCGCCTCCGGGACAGGCTACGAGCAGTACTTC
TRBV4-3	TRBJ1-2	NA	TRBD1	CASSQSGQGAFGYTF	TGCGCCAGCAGCCAATCGGGACAGGGGGCGTTTGGCTACACCTTC
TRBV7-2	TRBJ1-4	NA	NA	CASSGRTAEGEKLFF	TGTGCCAGCAGCGGGAGGACGGCCGAGGGGGAAAAACTGTTTTTT
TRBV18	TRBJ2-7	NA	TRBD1	CASSSPGQGVYEQYF	TGTGCCAGCTCGTCGCCGGGACAGGGAGTTTACGAGCAGTACTTC
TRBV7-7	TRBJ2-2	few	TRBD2	CASSRRVGGRTHTGELFF	TGTGCCAGCAGTCGGCGAGTGGGAGGGAGGACCCACACCGGGGAGCTGTTTTTT
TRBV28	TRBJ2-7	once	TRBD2	CASSFLPGTSGKYEQYF	TGTGCCAGCAGTTTCCTCCCAGGGACTAGCGGGAAATACGAGCAGTACTTC
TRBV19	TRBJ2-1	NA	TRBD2	CASSITLAGGPRFF	TGTGCCAGTAGTATAACGCTAGCGGGAGGGCCCCGGTTCTTC
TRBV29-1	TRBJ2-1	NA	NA	CSVVEGIVEQFF	TGCAGCGTTGTGGAGGGAATCGTTGAGCAGTTCTTC
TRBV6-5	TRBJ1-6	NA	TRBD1	CASSYSDRRNSPLHF	TGTGCCAGCAGTTACTCGGACAGGCGGAATTCACCCCTCCACTTT
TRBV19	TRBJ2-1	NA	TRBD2	CASSTARGAGGPGEQFF	TGTGCCAGTAGTACCGCCCGGGGAGCGGGAGGGCCGGGTGAGCAGTTCTTC